This paragraph reports one T cell receptor beta chain. Data came from immunoSEQ multiplex PCR; TCRdb stores just in-frame clones and leaves some out. The data contain approximately 74,000 clones, 79% of them seen just once; the ten biggest clones take up approximately 50%. The sample comes from a study of blood T cell repertoires in COVID-19. Study at large: COVID-19 samples from acute and convalescent phases originated in the United States, Italy and Spain. PBMCs, B-cell-depleted T cells, or T cells provided the cDNA or gDNA that made up the material.

Germline CDR1 and CDR2: SGHRS and YFSETQ. The CDR3 is 16 residues long. Trimming shortened V by 4 bases and J by 2 bases, and 18 bases separated the two germline ends. This clonotype originated in a human donor in a cohort sampled during active COVID-19. The sample was peripheral blood. This chain connects TRBV5-1 to TRBJ1-2; D is ambiguous. The CDR3 DNA reads TGCGCCAGCAGCACGAACTCCATCGGGAGGAACTATGGCTACACCTTC. This encodes CASSTNSIGRNYGYTF.